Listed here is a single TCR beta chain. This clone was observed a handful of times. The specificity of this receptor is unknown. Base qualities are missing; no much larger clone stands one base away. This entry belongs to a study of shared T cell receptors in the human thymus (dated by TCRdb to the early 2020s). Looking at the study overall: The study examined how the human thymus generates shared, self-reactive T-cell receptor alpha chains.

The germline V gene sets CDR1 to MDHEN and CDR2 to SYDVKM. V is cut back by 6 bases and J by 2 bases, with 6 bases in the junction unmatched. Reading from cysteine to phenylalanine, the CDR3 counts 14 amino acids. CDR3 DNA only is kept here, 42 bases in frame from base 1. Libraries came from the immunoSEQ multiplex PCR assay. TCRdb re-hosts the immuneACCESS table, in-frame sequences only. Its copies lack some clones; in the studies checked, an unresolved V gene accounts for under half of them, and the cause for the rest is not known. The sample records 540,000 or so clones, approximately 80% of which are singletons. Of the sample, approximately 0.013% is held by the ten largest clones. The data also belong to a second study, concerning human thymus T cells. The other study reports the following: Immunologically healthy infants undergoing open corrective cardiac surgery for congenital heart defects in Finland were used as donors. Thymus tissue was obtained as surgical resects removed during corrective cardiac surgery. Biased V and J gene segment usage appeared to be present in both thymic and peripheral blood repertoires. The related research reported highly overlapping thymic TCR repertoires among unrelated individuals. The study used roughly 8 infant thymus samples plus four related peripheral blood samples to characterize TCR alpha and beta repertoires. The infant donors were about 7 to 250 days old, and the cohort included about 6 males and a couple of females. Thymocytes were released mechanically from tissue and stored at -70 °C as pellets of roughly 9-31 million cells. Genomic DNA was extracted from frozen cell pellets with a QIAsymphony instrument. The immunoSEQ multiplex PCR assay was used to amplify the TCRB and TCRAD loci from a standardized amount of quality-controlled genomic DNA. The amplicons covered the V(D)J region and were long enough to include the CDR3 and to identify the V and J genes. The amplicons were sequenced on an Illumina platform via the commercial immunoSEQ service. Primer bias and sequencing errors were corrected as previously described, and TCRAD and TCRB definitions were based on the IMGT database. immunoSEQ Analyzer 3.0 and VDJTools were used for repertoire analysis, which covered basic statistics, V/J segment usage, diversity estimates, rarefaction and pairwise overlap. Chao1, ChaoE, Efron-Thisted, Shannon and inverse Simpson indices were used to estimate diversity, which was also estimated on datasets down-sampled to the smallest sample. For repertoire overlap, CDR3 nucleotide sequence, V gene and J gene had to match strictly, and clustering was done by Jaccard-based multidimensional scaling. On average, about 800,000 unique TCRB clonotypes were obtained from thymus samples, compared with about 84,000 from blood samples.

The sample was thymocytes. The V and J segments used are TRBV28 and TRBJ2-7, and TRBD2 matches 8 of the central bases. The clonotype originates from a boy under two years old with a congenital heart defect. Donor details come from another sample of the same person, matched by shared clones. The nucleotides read TGTGCCAGCAGACTGACAGCGGGAGCCTACGAGCAGTACTTC. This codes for CASRLTAGAYEQYF.